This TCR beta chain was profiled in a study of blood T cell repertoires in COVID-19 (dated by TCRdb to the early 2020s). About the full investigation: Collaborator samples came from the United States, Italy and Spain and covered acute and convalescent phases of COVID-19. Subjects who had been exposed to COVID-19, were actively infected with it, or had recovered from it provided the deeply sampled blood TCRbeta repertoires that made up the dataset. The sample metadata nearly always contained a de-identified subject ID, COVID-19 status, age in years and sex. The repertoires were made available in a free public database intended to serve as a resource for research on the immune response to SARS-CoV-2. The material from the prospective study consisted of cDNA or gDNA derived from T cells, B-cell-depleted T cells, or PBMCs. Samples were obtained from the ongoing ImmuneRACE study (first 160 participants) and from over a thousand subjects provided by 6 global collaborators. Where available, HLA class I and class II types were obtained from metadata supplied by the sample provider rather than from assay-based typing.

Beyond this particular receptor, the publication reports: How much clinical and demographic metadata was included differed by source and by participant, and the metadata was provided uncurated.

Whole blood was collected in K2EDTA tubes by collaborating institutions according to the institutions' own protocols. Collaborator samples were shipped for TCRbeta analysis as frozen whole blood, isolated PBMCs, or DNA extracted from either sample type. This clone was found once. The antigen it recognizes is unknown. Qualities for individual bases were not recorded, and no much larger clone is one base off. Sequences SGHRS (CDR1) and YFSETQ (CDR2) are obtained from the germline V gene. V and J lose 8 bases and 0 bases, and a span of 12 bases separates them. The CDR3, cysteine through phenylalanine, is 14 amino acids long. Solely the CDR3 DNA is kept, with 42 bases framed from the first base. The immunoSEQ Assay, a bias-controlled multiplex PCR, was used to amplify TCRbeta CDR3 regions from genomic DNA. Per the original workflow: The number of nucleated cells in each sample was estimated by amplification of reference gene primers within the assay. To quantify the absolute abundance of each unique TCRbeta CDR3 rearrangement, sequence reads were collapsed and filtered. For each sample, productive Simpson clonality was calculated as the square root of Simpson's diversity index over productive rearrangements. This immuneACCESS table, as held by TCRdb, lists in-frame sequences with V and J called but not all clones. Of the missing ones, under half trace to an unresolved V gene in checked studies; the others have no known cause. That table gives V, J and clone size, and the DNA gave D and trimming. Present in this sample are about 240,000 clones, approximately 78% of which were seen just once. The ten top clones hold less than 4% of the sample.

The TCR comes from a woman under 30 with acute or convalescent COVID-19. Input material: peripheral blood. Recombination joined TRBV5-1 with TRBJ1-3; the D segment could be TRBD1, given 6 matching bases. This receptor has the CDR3 CASRTVPSGNTIYF. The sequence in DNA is TGCGCCAGTAGGACAGTCCCCTCTGGAAACACCATATATTTT.